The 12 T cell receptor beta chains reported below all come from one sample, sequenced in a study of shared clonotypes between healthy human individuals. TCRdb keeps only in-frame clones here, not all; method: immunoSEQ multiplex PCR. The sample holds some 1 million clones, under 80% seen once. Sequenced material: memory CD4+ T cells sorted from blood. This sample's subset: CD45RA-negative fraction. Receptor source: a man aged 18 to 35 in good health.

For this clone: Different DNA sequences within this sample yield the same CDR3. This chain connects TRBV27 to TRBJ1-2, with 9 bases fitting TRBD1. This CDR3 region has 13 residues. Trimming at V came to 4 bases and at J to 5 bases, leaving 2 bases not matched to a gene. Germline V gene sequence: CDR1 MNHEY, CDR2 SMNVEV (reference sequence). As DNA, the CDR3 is TGTGCCAGCAGTTCGACAGGGGGATATGGCTACACCTTC. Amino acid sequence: CASSSTGGYGYTF.

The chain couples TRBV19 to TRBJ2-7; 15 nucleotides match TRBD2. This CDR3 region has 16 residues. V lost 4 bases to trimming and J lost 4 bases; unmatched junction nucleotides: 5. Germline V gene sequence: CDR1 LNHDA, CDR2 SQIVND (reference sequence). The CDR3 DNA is TGTGCCAGTAGTACCACCGGGACTAGCGGGAGGTACGAGCAGTACTTC. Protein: CASSTTGTSGRYEQYF.

CDR3: CASSLDGGTGYTF. The CDR3 nucleotides are TGTGCCAGCAGCTTAGATGGGGGTACCGGCTACACCTTC. The V call is TRBV11-2, the J call TRBJ1-2; weak D call: TRBD1 (5 bases). The germline V gene has CDR1 SGHAT and CDR2 FQNNGV. V was cut by 0 bases and J by 8 bases, with 10 bases left in between. This CDR3 has 13 amino acids.

The CDR3 reads CASSSGTGLNEQFF. CDR3 DNA: TGTGCCAGCTCATCCGGGACAGGGCTCAATGAGCAGTTCTTC. This chain uses TRBV18 with TRBJ2-1, with 9 bases that match TRBD1. Germline values: CDR1 KGHSH, CDR2 LQKENI. The junction had 5 bases not matched to a gene; V was cut back by 5 bases and J by 6 bases. The CDR3 runs to 14 residues.

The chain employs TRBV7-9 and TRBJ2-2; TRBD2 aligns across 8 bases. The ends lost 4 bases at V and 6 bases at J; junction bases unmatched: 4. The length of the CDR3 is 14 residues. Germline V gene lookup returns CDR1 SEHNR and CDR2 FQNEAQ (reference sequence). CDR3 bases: TGTGCCAGCAGCTCAAGGACTAGCCCCGGGGAGCTGTTTTTT. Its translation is CASSSRTSPGELFF.

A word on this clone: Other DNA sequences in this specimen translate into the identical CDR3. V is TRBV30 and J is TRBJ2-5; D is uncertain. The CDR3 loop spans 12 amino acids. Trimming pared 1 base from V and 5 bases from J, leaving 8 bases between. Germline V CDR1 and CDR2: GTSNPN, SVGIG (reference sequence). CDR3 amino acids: CAWSGLRETQYF. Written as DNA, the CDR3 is TGTGCCTGGAGTGGTCTGAGGGAGACCCAGTACTTC. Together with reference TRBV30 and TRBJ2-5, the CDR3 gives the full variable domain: SQTIHQWPATLVQPVGSPLSLECTVEGTSNPNLYWYRQAAGRGLQLLFYSVGIGQISSEVPQNLSASRPQDRQFILSSKKLLLSDSGFYLCAWSGLRETQYFGPGTRLLVL.

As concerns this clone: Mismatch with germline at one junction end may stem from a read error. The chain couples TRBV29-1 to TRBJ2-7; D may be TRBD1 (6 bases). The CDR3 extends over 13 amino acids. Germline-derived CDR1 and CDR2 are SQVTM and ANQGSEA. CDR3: CSVKEDRPYEQYF. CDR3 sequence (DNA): TGCAGCGTTAAAGAGGACAGACCCTACGAGCAGTACTTC.

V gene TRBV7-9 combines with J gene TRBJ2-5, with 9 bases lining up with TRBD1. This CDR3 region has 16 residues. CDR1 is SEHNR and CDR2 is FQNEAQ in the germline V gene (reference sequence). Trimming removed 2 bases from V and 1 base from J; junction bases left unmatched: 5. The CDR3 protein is CASSLKRTGAQETQYF. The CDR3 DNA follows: TGTGCCAGCAGCTTAAAGAGGACAGGGGCCCAAGAGACCCAGTACTTC.

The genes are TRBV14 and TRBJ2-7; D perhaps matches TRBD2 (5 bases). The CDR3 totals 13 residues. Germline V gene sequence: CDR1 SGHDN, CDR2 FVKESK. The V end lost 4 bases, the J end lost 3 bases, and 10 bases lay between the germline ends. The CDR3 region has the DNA TGTGCCAGCAGCCTCCTAGACTACTACGAGCAGTACTTC. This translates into CASSLLDYYEQYF.

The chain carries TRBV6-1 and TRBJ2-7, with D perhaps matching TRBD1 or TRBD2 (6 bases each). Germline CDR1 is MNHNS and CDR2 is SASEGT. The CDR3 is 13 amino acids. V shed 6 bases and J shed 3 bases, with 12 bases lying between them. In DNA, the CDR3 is TGTGCCAGCAGCAAACAGGGAGGCTACGAGCAGTACTTC. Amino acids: CASSKQGGYEQYF.

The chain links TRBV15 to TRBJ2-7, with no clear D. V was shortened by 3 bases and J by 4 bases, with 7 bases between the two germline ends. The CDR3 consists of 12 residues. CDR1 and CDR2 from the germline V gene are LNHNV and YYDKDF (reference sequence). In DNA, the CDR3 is TGTGCCACCAGCAGTGACGGATACGAGCAGTACTTC. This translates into CATSSDGYEQYF. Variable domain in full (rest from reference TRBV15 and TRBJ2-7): DAMVIQNPRYQVTQFGKPVTLSCSQTLNHNVMYWYQQKSSQAPKLLFHYYDKDFNNEADTPDNFQSRRPNTSFCFLDIRSPGLGDTAMYLCATSSDGYEQYFGPGTRLTVT.

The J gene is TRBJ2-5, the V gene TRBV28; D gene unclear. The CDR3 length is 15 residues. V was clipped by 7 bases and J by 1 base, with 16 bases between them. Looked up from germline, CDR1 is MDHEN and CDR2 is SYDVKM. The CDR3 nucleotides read TGTGCCAGCACCTCTGGTGGGCTGGCCCAAGAGACCCAGTACTTC. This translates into CASTSGGLAQETQYF. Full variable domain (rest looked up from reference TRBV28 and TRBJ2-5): DVKVTQSSRYLVKRTGEKVFLECVQDMDHENMFWYRQDPGLGLRLIYFSYDVKMKEKGDIPEGYSVSREKKERFSLILESASTNQTSMYLCASTSGGLAQETQYFGPGTRLLVL.